The TCR beta chain under discussion was sequenced for a study of OX40 agonist ivuxolimab in advanced cancers. Study at large: All patients had ivuxolimab intravenously every 2 weeks at 0.01 to 10 mg/kg. General study points: Low normalized T-cell clonal expansion was also seen in some nonresponders. It was not determined which antigens were specifically recognized by the peripheral T cells that had undergone clonal expansion.

V was shortened by 6 bases and J by 7 bases, with 13 bases between the two germline ends. The CDR3 spans 13 residues. Germline V CDR1 and CDR2: SGHTA, FQGTGA. Method: immunoSEQ multiplex PCR; TCRdb's copy keeps in-frame clones and lacks some. Seen here are tens of thousands of clones, about 86% observed once, and the top ten hold 2.4%. For this clone: Its antigen is not identified.

The chain has TRBV7-3 and TRBJ2-1, with D unresolved. The TCR originated in an adult with an advanced solid tumor such as melanoma, head and neck, liver or kidney cancer. The source was CD4+ or CD8+ T cells sorted from blood, collected in a trial of the OX40 agonist ivuxolimab. The CDR3, as DNA: TGTGCCAGCAGTCGTCCCCCGGTGAATGAGCAGTTCTTC. Protein: CASSRPPVNEQFF.